The sequence of this TCR beta chain was determined in a study of Ad26.COV2.S vaccination and SARS-CoV-2 variants listed by TCRdb under 2021. Notes on the research overall: Donors in the vaccine arm were drawn from COV1001, a multicentre, randomized, double-blind, placebo-controlled phase I-IIa trial testing Ad26.COV2.S in healthy adults. Ad26.COV2.S was administered intramuscularly at 5 x 10^10 or 1 x 10^11 viral particles, either as a single shot or as two shots given 56 days apart. TCRbeta repertoire sequencing was used to assess the specificity and breadth of SARS-CoV-2-reactive T cell receptors after Ad26.COV2.S vaccination. The TCR-sequenced set comprised approximately 32 samples: around 20 Ad26.COV2.S vaccine recipients, 5 placebo recipients and 8 SARS-CoV-2 convalescent individuals. Trial participants were randomized into five groups of five: low-dose or high-dose Ad26.COV2.S given once or twice, or placebo on both occasions. Investigators did not know the trial group allocation while performing experiments and assessing outcomes. Here is what the overall study found, with its caveats: The study lacked the statistical power to compare responses across vaccine doses or regimens. The authors noted that total T cell responses may have been underestimated by the TCR breadth and depth analyses. After vaccination, spike-specific CD8+ and CD4+ T cell responses were reported to show substantial breadth. Ad26.COV2.S recipients had higher spike-specific TCR breadth than placebo recipients (P = 0.0014). Vaccine and placebo recipients had similar non-spike TCR breadth, a finding consistent with the vaccine containing only spike.

The treatment or condition label, as the study defines it: 19 received Ad26.COV2.S at low or high dose, single or two shots; 5 received placebo; per-sample allocation not given. For vaccine and placebo recipients, the sequenced repertoires came from samples collected on day 63 after the first injection. Cohort 1b enrolled some 25 adults aged 18-55 years at a single site in Boston, USA, between 29 July and 7 August 2020. Ad26.COV2.S was a replication-incompetent adenovirus type 26 vector expressing a prefusion-stabilized SARS-CoV-2 spike protein from the original Wuhan strain. As encoded in the germline V gene (reference sequence), CDR1 is PRHDT while CDR2 is FYEKMQ. Taken from cysteine to phenylalanine, the CDR3 has 15 residues. The CDR3 DNA has 45 bases and is translated from base 1. V and J are trimmed by 5 bases and 8 bases, and the gene matches miss 9 bases of the junction. Note on this clone: Its binding antigen is unknown. Per-base quality was not reported, and no clone a single base away is much larger than it.

The immunoSEQ Assay was the method used to sequence TCRbeta CDR3 regions. After extraction, genomic DNA underwent amplification by bias-controlled multiplex PCR, followed by high-throughput sequencing. Per the authors' processing: To quantify the absolute abundance of every unique TCRbeta CDR3 region, sequences were collapsed and filtered. T cell fraction was estimated by normalization of TCRbeta template counts to usable DNA, with usable DNA being measured through amplification of reference genes present in all nucleated cells. Repertoire TCRs were annotated as SARS-CoV-2-specific when V gene, CDR3 amino acid sequence and J gene were exactly matched to a known reactive TCR set. MIRA supplied the reference SARS-CoV-2 TCR set, which was filtered for enrichment in COVID-19-positive ImmuneCODE repertoires so that public or cross-reactive TCRs were removed. Using the MIRA antigens, annotated TCRs were further analysed by specific ORF or by position within an ORF. Breadth was defined as annotated unique rearrangements over total unique productive rearrangements; depth was the summed frequency of those rearrangements. Two-sided Wilcoxon rank-sum tests were used to compare TCR breadth between groups. Sourced from immuneACCESS, this table was stored by TCRdb with only in-frame sequences that have V and J called. A share of the clones is absent; for the studies checked, an unresolved V gene accounts for under half, and the remainder has no known explanation. V, J and clone size reflect that table, while D and trimming were determined from the DNA. This sample lists about 330,000 clones; about 90% were detected once. Of the sample, roughly 6% is held by the ten largest clones.

In this chain, TRBV13 is recombined with TRBJ1-2, with 12 middle bases fitting TRBD1. This clonotype originated in a person between 18 and 65 years old who received the Ad26.COV2.S COVID-19 vaccine or a placebo. The material sequenced was peripheral blood, taken in a trial of Ad26.COV2.S vaccine versus placebo. In nucleotide form, the sequence is TGTGCCAGCAGCCTTTCCGGGACAGGGGGCAACGGCTACACCTTC. Its coded protein is CASSLSGTGGNGYTF.